Presented here are 22 T cell receptor beta chains from one specimen sequenced in a study of CD8 T cells in Susac syndrome. cDNA came from approximately 0.5 to 1 ug RNA primed by random hexamers. Each CDR3 protein gets one entry after TCRdb re-called the immunoSEQ multiplex PCR reads with MiXCR. In the table there are approximately 300,000 distinct CDR3 sequences, roughly 85% of which are singletons. The sequenced sample was CD8+ T cells from PBMCs. Receptors were obtained from a human donor with multiple sclerosis.

The chain uses TRBV14 and TRBJ1-1; tentatively, D is TRBD1 (6 bases). The CDR3 has 14 amino acids. With 2 bases removed from V and 3 bases from J, the gap between germline ends came to 10 bases. CDR1 is SGHDN and CDR2 is FVKESK in the germline V gene. In DNA form, the CDR3 reads TGTGCCAGCAGCCAAAGGGGGGGCTACACTGAAGCTTTCTTT. It specifies CASSQRGGYTEAFF.

This clonotype was found once. The chain uses TRBV5-5 and TRBJ2-7; 8 positions match TRBD2. This CDR3 has 16 residues. With 5 bases clipped from V and 4 bases from J, the junction kept 14 bases outside the gene matches. Per germline, CDR1 SGHKS and CDR2 YYEKEE (reference sequence). Here the CDR3 DNA reads TGTGCCAGCAGTCCCAGCGGGAGTGGGGCTTTGTACGAGCAGTACTTC. Its translation is CASSPSGSGALYEQYF. The whole variable domain, filled in from reference TRBV5-5 and TRBJ2-7, reads DAGVTQSPTHLIKTRGQQVTLRCSPISGHKSVSWYQQVLGQGPQFIFQYYEKEERGRGNFPDRFSARQFPNYSSELNVNALLLGDSALYLCASSPSGSGALYEQYFGPGTRLTVT.

The chain links TRBV29-1 to TRBJ1-2; D not certain. V lost 0 bases and J lost 3, with 8 bases in between. CDR1 SQVTM and CDR2 ANQGSEA come from the germline V gene. The CDR3 is 13 amino acids. In nucleotides, the CDR3 is TGCAGCGTTGAAGACGGGAGATACTATGGCTACACCTTC. It codes for CSVEDGRYYGYTF.

The J gene is TRBJ1-1, the V gene TRBV7-9; no clear D gene. Between the trimmed V and J ends, which lost 1 base and 3 bases, there was a span of 6 bases. This CDR3 is built from 13 residues. CDR1 is SEHNR, CDR2 FQNEAQ, per germline (reference sequence). The CDR3 coding sequence is TGTGCCAGCAGCTTAGACTTGGACACTGAAGCTTTCTTT. Translation gives CASSLDLDTEAFF.

This clonotype occurred a few times. Mismatch with germline at one junction end may stem from a read error. The CDR3 region is CASSLYGTGEGYEQYF. The CDR3, as DNA: TGTGCCAGCAGCCTTTACGGGACAGGGGAGGGCTACGAGCAGTATTTC. This chain connects TRBV11-1 to TRBJ2-7, with 10 bases identical to TRBD1. The CDR3 contains 16 residues. The germline V gene has CDR1 SGHAT and CDR2 FQDESV (reference sequence). Filled out from reference TRBV11-1 and TRBJ2-7, the complete variable domain reads EAEVAQSPRYKITEKSQAVAFWCDPISGHATLYWYRQILGQGPELLVQFQDESVVDDSQLPKDRFSAERLKGVDSTLKIQPAELGDSAMYLCASSLYGTGEGYEQYFGPGTRLTVT.

The chain has TRBV9 and TRBJ2-1; 12 nucleotides line up with TRBD2. This CDR3 contains 15 residues. The germline CDR1 and CDR2 sequences are SGDLS and YYNGEE. V was pared by 0 bases and J by 10 bases, with 5 bases of the junction left unmatched. The CDR3 protein is CASSVESSGRVEQFF. The CDR3, as DNA: TGTGCCAGCAGCGTAGAGTCTAGCGGGAGGGTAGAGCAGTTCTTC.

This clonotype was recorded a few times. V gene TRBV7-2 combines with J gene TRBJ2-7, with TRBD1 matching 7 bases. The germline V gene encodes CDR1 SGHTA and CDR2 FQGNSA. The CDR3 extends over 14 amino acids. The V segment lost 5 bases and the J segment 2 bases; nucleotides outside the gene matches: 6. This chain's CDR3 is CASSPTGMAYEQYF. As DNA, the CDR3 is TGTGCCAGCAGCCCGACAGGGATGGCCTACGAGCAGTACTTC.

The rearrangement links TRBV20-1 to TRBJ2-7; D is uncertain. CDR3 length: 14 residues. CDR1 is DFQATT and CDR2 is SNEGSKA in the germline V gene (reference sequence). V was shortened by 2 bases and J by 3 bases, with 14 bases between the two germline ends. For the CDR3, the DNA is TGCAGTGCTAGACCCCGCCCCCCTAACTACGAGCAGTACTTC. Protein product: CSARPRPPNYEQYF.

This rearrangement joins TRBV11-2 to TRBJ1-5; D perhaps matches TRBD1 (6 bases). Germline V gene data show CDR1 as SGHAT and CDR2 as FQNNGV. Trimming pared 0 bases from V and 5 bases from J, leaving 11 bases between. The length of the CDR3 is 15 residues. The CDR3 DNA sequence: TGTGCCAGCAGCTTAGAGACCGGGACACATCAGCCCCAGCATTTT. Protein: CASSLETGTHQPQHF. Together with reference TRBV11-2 and TRBJ1-5, the CDR3 gives the full variable domain: EAGVAQSPRYKIIEKRQSVAFWCNPISGHATLYWYQQILGQGPKLLIQFQNNGVVDDSQLPKDRFSAERLKGVDSTLKIQPAKLEDSAVYLCASSLETGTHQPQHFGDGTRLSIL.

This chain uses TRBV6-5 with TRBJ2-7, with D uncertain. The ends were cut back, 1 base at V and 6 bases at J, with 10 bases in the middle. The CDR3 has 13 residues. CDR1 MNHEY and CDR2 SVGAGI come from the germline V gene. This CDR3 reads CASSYFDSAEQYF. The CDR3 DNA follows: TGTGCCAGCAGTTACTTCGACTCCGCCGAGCAGTACTTC.

The chain's CDR3 is CASSQSSYEQYF. DNA of the CDR3: TGTGCCAGCAGCCAAAGCTCCTACGAGCAGTACTTC. J is TRBJ2-7 and V is TRBV7-9; D gene uncertain. Germline V gene data show CDR1 as SEHNR and CDR2 as FQNEAQ (reference sequence). This CDR3 has 12 amino acids. V was shortened by 5 bases and J by 0 bases, with 5 bases between the two germline ends.

This clonotype turned up a few times. The CDR3 loop reads CASSRGLAYEQYF. CDR3 nucleotides: TGTGCCAGCAGTAGGGGCCTAGCCTACGAGCAGTACTTC. V and J are TRBV13 and TRBJ2-7, with D possibly TRBD1 on 5 matching bases. This CDR3 has 13 residues. Trimming cost V 6 bases and J 2 bases, with 11 bases left between them. Germline lookup yields CDR1 PRHDT and CDR2 FYEKMQ (reference sequence). Using reference TRBV13 and TRBJ2-7 for the parts outside the CDR3, the full variable domain is AAGVIQSPRHLIKEKRETATLKCYPIPRHDTVYWYQQGPGQDPQFLISFYEKMQSDKGSIPDRFSAQQFSDYHSELNMSSLELGDSALYFCASSRGLAYEQYFGPGTRLTVT.

The rearrangement links TRBV2 to TRBJ2-7; D is undetermined. This CDR3 has 13 residues. The V gene's germline CDR1 is SNHLY and CDR2 FYNNEI. The ends were cut back, 5 bases at V and 2 bases at J, with 10 bases in the middle. Here the CDR3 reads CASSRMVAYEQYF. The CDR3 region has the DNA TGTGCCAGCAGTAGGATGGTCGCCTACGAGCAGTACTTC. The full variable domain, in which reference TRBV2 and TRBJ2-7 provide the parts outside the CDR3, is EPEVTQTPSHQVTQMGQEVILRCVPISNHLYFYWYRQILGQKVEFLVSFYNNEISEKSEIFDDQFSVERPDGSNFTLKIRSTKLEDSAMYFCASSRMVAYEQYFGPGTRLTVT.

V and J are TRBV20-1 and TRBJ2-5; 9 bases agree with TRBD1. In germline, CDR1 is DFQATT, CDR2 SNEGSKA (reference sequence). CDR3 size: 12 residues. Germline trimming cut 6 bases from V and 3 bases from J; bases unmatched to any gene: 2. The chain's CDR3 is CSARDREETQYF. DNA of the CDR3: TGCAGTGCGAGGGACAGGGAAGAGACCCAGTACTTC.

This rearrangement joins TRBV4-3 to TRBJ2-6; no clear D. The CDR3 consists of 15 residues. Germline assignment: CDR1 LGHNA and CDR2 YSLEER. V gave up 5 bases and J gave up 0 bases, with 8 bases separating them. In nucleotides, the CDR3 is TGCGCCAGCAGCGCCACGACCTCTGGGGCCAACGTCCTGACTTTC. Amino acid sequence: CASSATTSGANVLTF.

The rearrangement links TRBV20-1 to TRBJ2-5; maybe TRBD1 (5 bases). The germline gives CDR1 DFQATT, CDR2 SNEGSKA (reference sequence). CDR3 length: 14 amino acids. V lost 2 bases, J lost 7 bases, and 17 bases lay in between. CDR3: CSARFLQGLRTQYF. The CDR3 DNA follows: TGCAGTGCTAGATTCTTGCAGGGCCTCAGGACCCAGTACTTC.

Of note for this clonotype: The junction does not match germline at one end; this may be a read error. The chain uses TRBV20-1 and TRBJ2-3; the D gene is possibly TRBD2 (5 bases). The germline gives CDR1 DFQATT, CDR2 SNEGSKA (reference sequence). This CDR3 has 13 residues. Here the CDR3 reads CSAREGLTDTQYF. The CDR3 DNA sequence: TGCAGTGCCAGAGAGGGCCTCACAGATACGCAGTATTTT.

The chain has TRBV29-1 and TRBJ2-2; D may be TRBD1 (6 bases). The CDR3 covers 13 residues. Germline CDR1 is SQVTM and CDR2 is ANQGSEA. Trimming shortened V by 6 bases and J by 5 bases, and 13 bases separated the two germline ends. The CDR3 bases are TGCAGCGTCCCGTACACAGGGACCGGGGAGCTGTTTTTT. Its protein is CSVPYTGTGELFF.

The chain recombines TRBV23-1 with TRBJ1-1, with TRBD1 identical over 9 bases. TRBV23-1 is an ORF, with its function uncertain. The V segment lost 10 bases and the J segment 4 bases; nucleotides outside the gene matches: 16. This CDR3 has 16 amino acids. In DNA form, the CDR3 reads TGCGCCATCTTGGGACAGGGAGATCAGGGGGGCACTGAAGCTTTCTTT. Protein product: CAILGQGDQGGTEAFF.

This chain uses TRBV20-1 with TRBJ2-7; no clear D gene. This CDR3 is built from 14 residues. Between the trimmed V and J ends, which lost 3 bases and 1 base, there was a span of 13 bases. CDR1 is DFQATT, CDR2 SNEGSKA, per germline (reference sequence). CDR3 sequence: CSASPRAPSYEQYF. The CDR3 DNA follows: TGCAGTGCTAGTCCCCGCGCACCATCCTACGAGCAGTACTTC.

The chain employs TRBV7-2 and TRBJ2-5; tentative D call: TRBD2 (5 bases). Germline V gives CDR1 SGHTA, CDR2 FQGNSA. The length of the CDR3 is 13 residues. The V and J ends lost 5 bases and 5 bases respectively, with 12 bases between them. The CDR3, as DNA: TGTGCCAGCAGCCGTAGCGAGATGGAGACCCAGTACTTC. It encodes CASSRSEMETQYF.

The J gene is TRBJ1-5, the V gene TRBV12-3 or TRBV12-4; unclear D gene. V gave up 1 base and J gave up 1 base, with 11 bases separating them. The CDR3 has 16 residues. CDR3 region: CASSLEPPGSNQPQHF. In nucleotides, the CDR3 is TGTGCCAGCAGTTTAGAGCCACCTGGGAGCAATCAGCCCCAGCATTTT.